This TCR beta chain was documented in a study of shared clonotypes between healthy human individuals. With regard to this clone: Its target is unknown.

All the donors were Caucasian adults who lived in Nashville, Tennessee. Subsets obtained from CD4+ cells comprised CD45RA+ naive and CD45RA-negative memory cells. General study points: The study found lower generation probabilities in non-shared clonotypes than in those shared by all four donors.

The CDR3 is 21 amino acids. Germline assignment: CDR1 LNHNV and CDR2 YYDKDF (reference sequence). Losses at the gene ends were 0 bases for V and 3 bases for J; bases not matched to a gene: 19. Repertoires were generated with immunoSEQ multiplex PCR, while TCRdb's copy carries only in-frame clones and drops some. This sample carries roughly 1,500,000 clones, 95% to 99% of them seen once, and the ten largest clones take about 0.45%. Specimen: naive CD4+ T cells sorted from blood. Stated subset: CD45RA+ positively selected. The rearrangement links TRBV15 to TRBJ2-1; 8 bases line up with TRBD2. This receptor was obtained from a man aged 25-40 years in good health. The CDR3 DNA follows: TGTGCCACCAGCAGAGATCGGCCTAGCGGGCCGGAGTCTTCTGGCTACAATGAGCAGTTCTTC. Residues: CATSRDRPSGPESSGYNEQFF. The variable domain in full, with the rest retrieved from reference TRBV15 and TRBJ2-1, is DAMVIQNPRYQVTQFGKPVTLSCSQTLNHNVMYWYQQKSSQAPKLLFHYYDKDFNNEADTPDNFQSRRPNTSFCFLDIRSPGLGDTAMYLCATSRDRPSGPESSGYNEQFFGPGTRLTVL.